This T cell receptor beta chain was identified during a study of shared clonotypes between healthy human individuals. The CDR3 loop spans 14 amino acids. Germline loops: CDR1 MDHEN, CDR2 SYDVKM. Trimming removed 3 bases at V and 2 bases at J, with 8 bases between. Study outcomes and limitations: Generation probabilities of non-shared clonotypes were lower (relative to those shared by all four donors).

A split of CD4+ cells into CD45RA+ naive and CD45RA-negative memory subsets was performed. As regards this clone: Its antigen remains unknown. Additional DNA sequences in this sample encode the identical CDR3.

Some 30,000 T cell genomes (around 200 ng DNA) went into each sorted-subset replicate. Generated by immunoSEQ multiplex PCR, the TCRdb table keeps only in-frame clones and is missing some. Among 2 million to 2.5 million clones, just over 90% were seen once, and the ten largest hold about 0.41%. The origin of this receptor is a young man in good health. Some clones in this sample may be carry-over from other donors' samples. The specimen sequenced was naive CD4+ T cells from PBMCs. Indicated subset: CD45RA+ positively selected. The chain couples TRBV28 to TRBJ1-3; D may be TRBD1 (5 bases). The CDR3 loop is CASSFGGAGNTIYF. CDR3 DNA: TGTGCCAGCAGTTTCGGGGGGGCTGGAAACACCATATATTTT.